This entry lists 2 T cell receptor beta chains sequenced from one sample in a study of Graves' ophthalmopathy and Graves' hyperthyroidism. For repertoire sequencing, the TCR beta CDR3 regions were amplified from RNA transcripts. First-round RT-PCR with HTBI primers preceded a second-round multiplex PCR. TCRdb re-derived calls from the multiplex PCR reads in MiXCR, one entry per CDR3 protein. There are 500,000 to 700,000 distinct CDR3 sequences in the sample; less than 45% occur only once, and about 4.2% lies in the top ten. Sample: peripheral blood or thyroid tissue (not recorded which). All receptors come from an adult man with Graves' hyperthyroidism.

This clonotype showed up many times. J is TRBJ2-2 and V is TRBV7-9; tentatively, D is TRBD2 (6 bases). CDR3 length: 13 amino acids. Deletions cut 11 bases from V and 7 bases from J, with 17 bases between. Germline V gives CDR1 SEHNR, CDR2 FQNEAQ (reference sequence). Here the CDR3 reads CAGRTIRDGELFF. In nucleotides, the CDR3 is TGTGCCGGGAGGACCATCAGGGACGGGGAGCTGTTTTTT.

This clonotype showed up just a few times. The V and J genes are TRBV18 and TRBJ2-5; 9 positions agree with TRBD1. Germline CDR1 KGHSH, CDR2 LQKENI. The trim removed 0 bases at V and 4 bases at J, leaving 6 bases unmatched. The CDR3 has 16 residues. CDR3 sequence: CASSPPRTGESETQYF. CDR3 in DNA: TGTGCCAGCTCACCACCGCGGACAGGGGAGTCAGAGACCCAGTACTTC. The full variable domain, with the rest looked up from reference TRBV18 and TRBJ2-5, is NAGVMQNPRHLVRRRGQEARLRCSPMKGHSHVYWYRQLPEEGLKFMVYLQKENIIDESGMPKERFSAEFPKEGPSILRIQQVVRGDSAAYFCASSPPRTGESETQYFGPGTRLLVL.